This TCR beta chain comes out of a study of T-cell reconstitution after alpha-beta-depleted transplantation in children. Unique molecular identifiers were built into the TCRbeta library. TCRdb re-called the PCR reads through MiXCR, storing one row per CDR3 protein. The data hold 450,000 to 600,000 distinct CDR3 sequences, with around 17% observed a single time. This clonotype came up a few times. The germline V gene has CDR1 KGHSH and CDR2 LQKENI. J lost 5 bases, V lost 4 bases, and 11 bases had no gene match. The CDR3 runs 16 residues. The material sequenced was PBMCs from the stem cell graft donor, taken from the stem cell graft. This TCR derives from a human donor who donated a stem cell graft to a child with acute lymphoblastic leukemia. The genes are TRBV18 and TRBJ1-5, with 7 bases lining up with TRBD1. The CDR3: CASSQLGGQVYQPQHF. In DNA, the CDR3 is TGTGCCAGCTCACAACTGGGAGGACAGGTATATCAGCCCCAGCATTTT.